The 26 T cell receptor beta chains presented below share a single source sample, sequenced in a study of blood T cell repertoires in COVID-19. TCRdb's table, derived via immunoSEQ multiplex PCR, lists solely in-frame clones and lacks some. The repertoire holds 90,000 to 150,000 clones, with just under 90% as singletons. Specimen: peripheral blood. Source of these receptors: a woman between 45 and 65 years old with acute or convalescent COVID-19.

This clone has a handful of counts. The chain is built from TRBV10-1 and TRBJ2-1; D is perhaps TRBD2 (5 bases). The ends were cut back, 3 bases at V and 7 bases at J, with 10 bases in the middle. The germline gives CDR1 WNHNN, CDR2 SYGVQD (reference sequence). There are 13 residues in the CDR3. The CDR3 is CASSEEGRNEQFF. CDR3 sequence (DNA): TGCGCCAGCAGTGAAGAGGGTCGGAATGAGCAGTTCTTC.

The V call is TRBV5-1, the J call TRBJ1-3; TRBD1 is a possible D gene (5 bases). The ends were cut back, 0 bases at V and 9 bases at J, with 13 bases in the middle. The CDR3 spans 14 residues. CDR1 is SGHRS and CDR2 is YFSETQ in the germline V gene. CDR3 nucleotide sequence: TGCGCCAGCAGCTTGGGGGGCCGGGAGGGCACCATATATTTT. Protein: CASSLGGREGTIYF.

The chain couples TRBV2 to TRBJ2-5; 9 positions match TRBD2. The V gene end was trimmed by 5 bases and the J gene end by 7 bases; junction bases not matched to a gene: 5. The CDR3 covers 13 residues. The germline V gene encodes CDR1 SNHLY and CDR2 FYNNEI. CDR3 protein: CASSNSGSGTQYF. For the CDR3, the DNA is TGTGCCAGCAGTAATAGCGGGAGTGGGACCCAGTACTTC.

This chain links TRBV24-1 with TRBJ1-4, with TRBD1 as a possible D gene (5 bases). The germline CDR1 and CDR2 sequences are KGHDR and SFDVKD. The V and J ends lost 10 bases and 5 bases respectively, with 16 bases between them. The CDR3 has 14 residues. The DNA of the CDR3 is TGTGCCACAGACGACAGAGGACGCAATGAAAAACTGTTTTTT. It yields the protein CATDDRGRNEKLFF.

The chain joins TRBV5-1 to TRBJ2-1; 11 bases line up with TRBD2. From germline, CDR1 is SGHRS and CDR2 YFSETQ. CDR3 size: 16 residues. With 3 bases clipped from V and 2 bases from J, the junction kept 4 bases outside the gene matches. The CDR3: CASSYWTSGPYNEQFF. In nucleotides, the CDR3 is TGCGCCAGCAGCTACTGGACTAGCGGGCCCTACAATGAGCAGTTCTTC. Full variable domain (remainder filled in from reference TRBV5-1 and TRBJ2-1): KAGVTQTPRYLIKTRGQQVTLSCSPISGHRSVSWYQQTPGQGLQFLFEYFSETQRNKGNFPGRFSGRQFSNSRSEMNVSTLELGDSALYLCASSYWTSGPYNEQFFGPGTRLTVL.

The J gene is TRBJ1-6, the V gene TRBV6-4; a weak D match, TRBD1 (5 bases). The CDR3 runs 14 residues. V gave up 4 bases and J gave up 4 bases, with 8 bases separating them. Germline-derived CDR1 and CDR2 are MRHNA and SNTAGT. The chain's CDR3 is CASSAGTYNSPLHF. CDR3 bases: TGTGCCAGCAGTGCCGGGACTTATAATTCACCCCTCCACTTT.

J is TRBJ2-1 and V is TRBV19, with TRBD2 matching over 9 bases. Germline values: CDR1 LNHDA, CDR2 SQIVND (reference sequence). CDR3 length equals 15 residues. The V segment lost 5 bases and the J segment 9 bases; nucleotides outside the gene matches: 11. The CDR3 is CASSSFSGGAVEQFF. Here the CDR3 DNA reads TGTGCCAGTAGTTCTTTTAGCGGGGGTGCGGTTGAGCAGTTCTTC.

This chain uses TRBV6-6 with TRBJ2-7; weak D call: TRBD1 (5 bases). CDR1 MNHNY and CDR2 SVGAGI come from the germline V gene (reference sequence). Trimming stripped 6 bases from V and 2 bases from J, with 11 bases between. The CDR3 covers 13 residues. The CDR3 DNA is TGTGCCAGCAGGGTAGACAGAACCTACGAGCAGTACTTC. This gives the protein CASRVDRTYEQYF.

In this sample, this clone turned up once. The J gene is TRBJ1-5, the V gene TRBV29-1; a weak D match, TRBD1 (5 bases). Trimming stripped 4 bases from V and 5 bases from J, with 12 bases between. The CDR3 is made up of 13 amino acids. Germline CDR1 reads SQVTM; CDR2 reads ANQGSEA. CDR3 nucleotide sequence: TGCAGCGTTGTCTACCAAGGGGATCAGCCCCAGCATTTT. Residues: CSVVYQGDQPQHF.

The V call is TRBV7-9, the J call TRBJ2-4; possible D gene TRBD2, 5 bases. Germline CDR1 SEHNR, CDR2 FQNEAQ (reference sequence). The ends were cut back, 6 bases at V and 16 bases at J, with 19 bases in the middle. The CDR3 runs 12 residues. In DNA form, the CDR3 reads TGTGCCAGCAGTCAACCGACCGGGGTGACCTACTTC. Protein sequence: CASSQPTGVTYF. The complete variable domain, with remaining parts taken from reference TRBV7-9 and TRBJ2-4, reads DTGVSQNPRHKITKRGQNVTFRCDPISEHNRLYWYRQTLGQGPEFLTYFQNEAQLEKSRLLSDRFSAERPKGSFSTLEIQRTEQGDSAMYLCASSQPTGVTYFGAGTRLSVL.

The chain couples TRBV9 to TRBJ2-1; 11 nucleotides match TRBD2. V lost 4 bases to trimming and J lost 11 bases; unmatched junction nucleotides: 11. The CDR3 is 15 amino acids. Germline CDR1 reads SGDLS; CDR2 reads YYNGEE. CDR3 DNA: TGTGCCAGCAGCCCCAGGGGACTAGCGGAGGCCCAGCAGTTCTTC. Encoded protein: CASSPRGLAEAQQFF.

CDR3 sequence reads: CASRPARGGGAYNEQFF. The DNA of the CDR3 is TGTGCCAGCAGACCCGCGAGGGGCGGGGGCGCCTACAATGAGCAGTTCTTC. The rearrangement uses TRBV7-2 and TRBJ2-1; a possible D gene is TRBD2 (7 bases). The length of the CDR3 is 17 residues. Trimming cost V 6 bases and J 2 bases, with 20 bases left between them. The V gene's germline CDR1 is SGHTA and CDR2 FQGNSA.

The V gene is TRBV15, the J gene TRBJ1-4, with 12 bases lining up with TRBD1. Germline V gene sequence: CDR1 LNHNV, CDR2 YYDKDF (reference sequence). CDR3 length: 21 amino acids. The J segment lost 0 bases and the V segment lost 1 base, leaving 12 bases of the junction unmatched. In DNA form, the CDR3 reads TGTGCCACCAGCAGAGGCCCGGGACAGGGGGCATTGGGTGCAACTAATGAAAAACTGTTTTTT. Residues: CATSRGPGQGALGATNEKLFF.

This chain uses TRBV6-5 with TRBJ1-3; tentative D call: TRBD1 (5 bases). The germline CDR1 and CDR2 sequences are MNHEY and SVGAGI. V was pared by 6 bases and J by 2 bases, with 14 bases between. This CDR3 region has 15 residues. CDR3 coding DNA: TGTGCCAGCAGACCCCAAGGACATGCTGGAAACACCATATATTTT. Amino acid sequence: CASRPQGHAGNTIYF.

A single count supports this clone. The rearrangement links TRBV4-1 to TRBJ2-7, with D possibly TRBD2 on 6 matching bases. The CDR3 sequence is 16 residues long. V was shortened by 3 bases and J by 3 bases, with 18 bases between the two germline ends. Per the germline V gene, CDR1 is MGHRA and CDR2 is YSYEKL. The CDR3 nucleotides read TGCGCCAGCAGCCAGGGCCTGGAGGGCTATAACTACGAGCAGTACTTC. It is translated as CASSQGLEGYNYEQYF.

CDR3 bases: TGTGCCAGTAGTATAGGGACAGGGGCGCTGGGCTACACCTTC. Its protein is CASSIGTGALGYTF. V gene TRBV19 combines with J gene TRBJ1-2; 9 bases fit TRBD1. Germline CDR1 reads LNHDA; CDR2 reads SQIVND (reference sequence). Germline trimming cut 1 base from V and 8 bases from J; bases unmatched to any gene: 5. The CDR3 consists of 14 residues.

The chain carries TRBV10-3 and TRBJ1-2; a weak D match, TRBD1 (5 bases). Germline V CDR1 and CDR2: ENHRY, SYGVKD. The CDR3 consists of 14 residues. V shed 7 bases and J shed 7 bases, with 19 bases lying between them. In nucleotides, the CDR3 is TGTGCCATCAATTTCGGGGGAATCGGCTCTGGCTACACCTTC. Amino acids: CAINFGGIGSGYTF.

The chain uses TRBV5-1 and TRBJ2-1, with D tentatively TRBD2 (5 bases). Trimming took 3 bases from V and 9 from J, leaving 19 bases between them. CDR3 length: 15 residues. Germline V lookup: CDR1 SGHRS, CDR2 YFSETQ. The CDR3 is CASSSPGLYRGEQFF. CDR3 DNA: TGCGCCAGCAGCTCCCCGGGCCTATACCGGGGTGAGCAGTTCTTC.

In its sample, this clone was seen once. This sequence joins TRBV6-5 and TRBJ1-6, with D maybe TRBD1 (5 bases). The CDR3 contains 14 residues. The germline gives CDR1 MNHEY, CDR2 SVGAGI. V lost 4 bases to trimming and J lost 6 bases, with 10 bases between them. The CDR3 bases are TGTGCCAGCAGTTTCGGGGGGGGTAATTCACCCCTCCACTTT. Its protein is CASSFGGGNSPLHF.

This clone came up a few times. The chain is built from TRBV28 and TRBJ1-4; perhaps TRBD1 as D (6 bases). The V and J ends lost 6 bases and 2 bases respectively, with 7 bases between them. Germline values: CDR1 MDHEN, CDR2 SYDVKM. The CDR3 consists of 13 residues. CDR3 nucleotides: TGTGCCAGCAGAGGACAGACTAATGAAAAACTGTTTTTT. Translation: CASRGQTNEKLFF.

This sequence joins TRBV5-8 and TRBJ1-5; TRBD1 matches at 7 bases. The germline CDR1 and CDR2 sequences are SGHTS and YDEGEE. This CDR3 spans 14 amino acids. The ends lost 4 bases at V and 3 bases at J; junction bases unmatched: 4. CDR3 sequence: CASSPGQLNQPQHF. In DNA form, the CDR3 reads TGTGCCAGCAGCCCGGGACAGCTCAATCAGCCCCAGCATTTT.

The chain employs TRBV7-9 and TRBJ2-7; 8 bases line up with TRBD1. The V gene end was trimmed by 1 base and the J gene end by 0 bases; junction bases not matched to a gene: 5. The germline CDR1 and CDR2 sequences are SEHNR and FQNEAQ (reference sequence). CDR3 length: 16 amino acids. Here the CDR3 reads CASSLGLRGHSYEQYF. As DNA, the CDR3 is TGTGCCAGCAGCTTAGGTCTCAGGGGGCACTCCTACGAGCAGTACTTC. The entire variable domain, with the rest obtained from reference TRBV7-9 and TRBJ2-7, is as follows: DTGVSQNPRHKITKRGQNVTFRCDPISEHNRLYWYRQTLGQGPEFLTYFQNEAQLEKSRLLSDRFSAERPKGSFSTLEIQRTEQGDSAMYLCASSLGLRGHSYEQYFGPGTRLTVT.

The chain uses TRBV11-3 and TRBJ1-1; 8 nucleotides agree with TRBD1. The CDR3 covers 15 residues. The V gene's germline CDR1 is SGHNT and CDR2 YENEEA. After removal of 5 bases from V and 1 base from J, the junction contained 6 bases not matched to a gene. The CDR3, as DNA: TGTGCCAGCAGCACAAGGACAGGGTGGAACACTGAAGCTTTCTTT. Residues: CASSTRTGWNTEAFF. Based on the CDR3 plus reference TRBV11-3 and TRBJ1-1, the full variable domain is EAGVVQSPRYKIIEKKQPVAFWCNPISGHNTLYWYLQNLGQGPELLIRYENEEAVDDSQLPKDRFSAERLKGVDSTLKIQPAELGDSAVYLCASSTRTGWNTEAFFGQGTRLTVV.

This chain links TRBV6-6 with TRBJ2-3; D is possibly TRBD1 (6 bases). The CDR3 extends over 12 amino acids. The germline V gene has CDR1 MNHNY and CDR2 SVGAGI (reference sequence). V was pared by 6 bases and J by 9 bases, with 13 bases between. In DNA form, the CDR3 reads TGTGCCAGCAGAACAGGGTTCGAGACGCAGTATTTT. It is translated as CASRTGFETQYF.

Remarks on this clone: A read error may account for a junction end that differs from germline. This chain connects TRBV23-1 to TRBJ2-7; D is possibly TRBD1 (6 bases). TRBV23-1 is an ORF, with its function uncertain. This CDR3 comprises 10 residues. In DNA form, the CDR3 reads TGCGCCAGCGTGTACAGGGTTTGGAACTTC. Its translation is CASVYRVWNF.

The chain recombines TRBV18 with TRBJ1-3, with 7 bases that match TRBD1. The CDR3 loop spans 13 amino acids. Germline V lookup: CDR1 KGHSH, CDR2 LQKENI. The V segment lost 3 bases and the J segment 9 bases; nucleotides outside the gene matches: 5. The CDR3 DNA is TGTGCCAGCTCACCTGGGACAGAAGGCACCATATATTTT. Amino acid sequence: CASSPGTEGTIYF.